This TCR beta chain was found in a study of vaccination and CD4 T cells after COVID-19. As for the study in general: Stimulation of the cells used overlapping spike peptide pools from SARS-CoV-2 and from the common cold coronaviruses HCoV-NL63, HCoV-OC43 and HCoV-229E.

There are a few counts of this clonotype. Its matching antigen is unknown. From germline, CDR1 is DFQATT and CDR2 SNEGSKA (reference sequence). Trimming left V 3 bases short and J 3 bases short, with 9 bases between. CDR3 length: 13 residues. Sequencing of the DNA from cultured CD4+ T cells was carried out with the Oncomine TCR Beta short-read assay. TCRdb passed the PCR reads through MiXCR, listing each CDR3 protein once. Among tens of thousands of distinct CDR3 sequences listed, around three fifths were seen once. Noted treatment: approximately nine-day PBMC culture with coronavirus spike peptide pools or control peptides (ViraFEST assay). Under the ViraFEST approach, antigen-specific T cells were expanded with peptide pools and TCRs subsequently sequenced. Positive tests by PCR, dated March to December 2020, predated US Alpha, Beta and Delta variants.

The sample was CD4+ T cells from blood, cultured in vitro. This sequence was found in a human donor who had recovered from COVID-19. The gene calls are TRBV20-1 and TRBJ1-5; D unclear. The CDR3 spells CSASPSLNQPQHF. CDR3 sequence (DNA): TGCAGTGCTAGTCCGAGCCTCAATCAGCCCCAGCATTTT.